The entry below gives a single T cell receptor (beta chain) sequence along with its context. Using immunoSEQ multiplex PCR, the repertoire was profiled, and TCRdb retains in-frame clones only, with some absent. The data contain around 80,000 clones, about 94% of them seen just once; the ten biggest clones take up approximately 2.5%. These data are taken from a study of control samples from healthy donors and cancer patients. J gave up 5 bases and V 4 bases, and 5 bases lay outside the gene matches. This CDR3 is built from 14 residues. Germline V gives CDR1 SGHTA, CDR2 FQGNSA. V and J are TRBV7-2 and TRBJ2-7; 10 positions agree with TRBD1. This TCR came from a woman aged 25-40 years in good health. Sequenced sample: blood. CDR3 region: CASSSGQGWNEQYF. Here the CDR3 DNA reads TGTGCCAGCAGCTCGGGACAGGGGTGGAACGAGCAGTACTTC.